Given below is one T cell receptor beta chain in context. Its target is unknown. This sample is drawn from a study of OX40 agonist ivuxolimab in advanced cancers. About the research overall: An anti-OX40 (CD134) antibody with agonistic activity, ivuxolimab, was administered to patients. Patients were infused with ivuxolimab every 2 weeks at 0.01 to 10 mg/kg. Under the entry rules, prior anti-PD-1, anti-PD-L1 or anti-CTLA-4 therapy was allowed, and approximately 40% had some.

Notes on the study in general: Expanded clones tended on average to be more numerous among CD8+ T cells than CD4+.

Clones were read by immunoSEQ multiplex PCR, and TCRdb kept only the in-frame ones, dropping some. The repertoire holds tens of thousands of clones, with about 82% as singletons. The germline gives CDR1 SEHNR, CDR2 FQNEAQ (reference sequence). V shed 1 base, J shed 8 bases, and the junction held 16 bases outside the gene matches. The CDR3 length is 19 residues. The material sequenced was CD4+ or CD8+ T cells sorted from blood, taken in a trial of the OX40 agonist ivuxolimab. The chain links TRBV7-9 to TRBJ2-1; 11 nucleotides align to TRBD2. The receptor was derived from an adult with an advanced solid tumor such as melanoma, head and neck, liver or kidney cancer. The DNA for the CDR3 is TGTGCCAGCAGCTTAGGATTGTTAGCGGGGGGGCAGTCGTGGGATGAGCAGTTCTTC. Translating it yields CASSLGLLAGGQSWDEQFF.